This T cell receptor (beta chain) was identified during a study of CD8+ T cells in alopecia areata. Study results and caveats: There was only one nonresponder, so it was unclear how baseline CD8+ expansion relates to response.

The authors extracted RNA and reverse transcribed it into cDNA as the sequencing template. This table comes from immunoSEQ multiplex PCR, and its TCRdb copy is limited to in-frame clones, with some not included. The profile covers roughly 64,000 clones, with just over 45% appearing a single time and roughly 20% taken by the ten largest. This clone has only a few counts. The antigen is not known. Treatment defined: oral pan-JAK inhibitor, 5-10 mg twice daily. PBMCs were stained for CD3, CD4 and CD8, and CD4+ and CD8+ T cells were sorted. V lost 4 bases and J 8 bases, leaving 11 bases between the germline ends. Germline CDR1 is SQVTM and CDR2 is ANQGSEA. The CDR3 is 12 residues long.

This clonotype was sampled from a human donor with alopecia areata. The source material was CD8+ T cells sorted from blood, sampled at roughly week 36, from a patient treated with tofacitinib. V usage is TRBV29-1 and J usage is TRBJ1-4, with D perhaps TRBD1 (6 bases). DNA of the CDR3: TGCAGCGTTGGAGGGGGACGGGAAAAACTGTTTTTT. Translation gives CSVGGGREKLFF.